This T cell receptor (beta chain) emerged from a study of cytomegalovirus exposure and HLA in healthy donors. Points from the study as a whole: Later work showed greater clonal expansion in HLA-associated TCR beta chains than in equally common others.

Details on this clone: Antigen: not known.

PCR used 60 Vbeta primers and 13 Jbeta primers. TCRdb's table, derived via immunoSEQ multiplex PCR, lists solely in-frame clones and lacks some. The data hold about 200,000 clones, with approximately 86% observed a single time. The ends lost 5 bases at V and 3 bases at J; junction bases unmatched: 7. Germline V lookup: CDR1 MDHEN, CDR2 SYDVKM. The CDR3 has 16 residues. The chain has TRBV28 and TRBJ2-6, with 7 nucleotides matching TRBD2. Sequencing used PBMCs. The clonotype comes from a woman aged 25 to 39 in good health and CMV-seronegative. CDR3 protein: CASSRAGTVGANVLTF. CDR3 nucleotide sequence: TGTGCCAGCAGTCGAGCGGGGACGGTTGGGGCCAACGTCCTGACTTTC.